This T cell receptor (beta chain) appears in the sequencing data of a study of blood T cell repertoires in COVID-19. As for the study in general: The United States, Italy and Spain supplied acute and convalescent COVID-19 samples.

The CDR3 is 15 residues long. Per germline, CDR1 SEHNR and CDR2 FQNEAQ (reference sequence). V dropped 5 bases and J dropped 1; count of bases not matched to a gene: 5. The protocol was immunoSEQ multiplex PCR, while the TCRdb copy is restricted to in-frame clones and leaves out a portion. The table includes roughly 480,000 clones, roughly nine tenths detected once. The sequencing input was peripheral blood. This clonotype was sampled from a man aged 18 to 30 with COVID-19, enrolled during active disease. The chain links TRBV7-9 to TRBJ1-3; 7 nucleotides agree with TRBD1. The CDR3 bases are TGTGCCAGCAGCCTTGGACAGGTGTCTGGAAACACCATATATTTT. Amino acids: CASSLGQVSGNTIYF.